The sequence of this T cell receptor beta chain was determined in a study of CD8+ T cells in alopecia areata. Findings and limits, study-wide: Numerous clones, expanded in lesions, remained in scalp and blood during tofacitinib.

Treatment noted: oral pan-JAK inhibitor, 5-10 mg twice daily. A word on this clone: As yet, its antigen is unknown.

Following RNA extraction, reverse transcription yielded cDNA that acted as the sequencing template. The table came from immunoSEQ multiplex PCR; TCRdb's copy has only in-frame clones and leaves some out. Here the sample spans around 100,000 clones, about 60% being singletons. The CDR3 totals 16 residues. The junction had 12 bases not matched to a gene; V was cut back by 5 bases and J by 5 bases. CDR1 SGHAT and CDR2 FQNNGV come from the germline V gene. V gene TRBV11-2 combines with J gene TRBJ2-3; 8 positions match TRBD2. The TCR comes from a human donor with alopecia areata. This material consisted of CD8+ T cells sorted from blood, taken at week 24, from a patient treated with tofacitinib. CDR3 amino acids: CASSLGVVAGRDTQYF. For the CDR3, the DNA is TGTGCCAGCAGCCTAGGAGTAGTAGCGGGGAGAGATACGCAGTATTTT.